Shown below are 11 T cell receptor beta chains from a single sample sequenced in a study of T cells in localized non-small cell lung cancer. Data came from immunoSEQ multiplex PCR; TCRdb stores just in-frame clones and leaves some out. The sample lists fewer than 25,000 clones; about nine tenths were seen once. The material sequenced was peripheral blood, taken before any cancer treatment. The source is a woman aged 40-70 years with stage I lung adenocarcinoma.

The V and J genes are TRBV5-1 and TRBJ2-7, with D tentatively TRBD1 (6 bases). The CDR3 is made up of 15 amino acids. Germline lookup yields CDR1 SGHRS and CDR2 YFSETQ. The V end lost 0 bases, the J end lost 0 bases, and 10 bases lay between the germline ends. The CDR3 reads CASSLVPDSSYEQYF. The CDR3 region has the DNA TGCGCCAGCAGCTTGGTCCCGGACAGCTCCTACGAGCAGTACTTC.

J is TRBJ2-3 and V is TRBV7-2; perhaps TRBD1 as D (6 bases). This CDR3 comprises 14 residues. Looked up from germline, CDR1 is SGHTA and CDR2 is FQGNSA. Trimming took 4 bases from V and 4 from J, leaving 12 bases between them. This CDR3 reads CASSSRAGADTQYF. The CDR3 region has the DNA TGTGCCAGCAGCTCGCGGGCAGGGGCAGATACGCAGTATTTT.

This chain links TRBV6-1 with TRBJ2-1; TRBD1 is a possible D gene (5 bases). With 4 bases removed from V and 4 bases from J, the gap between germline ends came to 8 bases. The CDR3 totals 13 residues. Germline V gene lookup returns CDR1 MNHNS and CDR2 SASEGT. The CDR3 bases are TGTGCCAGCAGTGGACGACAGTACAATGAGCAGTTCTTC. Translated, it gives CASSGRQYNEQFF.

This chain connects TRBV6-5 to TRBJ2-1; tentatively, D is TRBD1 (5 bases). Trimming took 4 bases from V and 0 from J, leaving 10 bases between them. This CDR3 region has 15 residues. CDR1 is MNHEY and CDR2 is SVGAGI in the germline V gene. The DNA of the CDR3 is TGTGCCAGCAGTTCCAGGGTGGGCTCCTACAATGAGCAGTTCTTC. Its protein is CASSSRVGSYNEQFF.

J is TRBJ1-1 and V is TRBV15; weak D call: TRBD1 (6 bases). V gave up 0 bases and J gave up 11 bases, with 19 bases separating them. The length of the CDR3 is 15 residues. In germline, CDR1 is LNHNV, CDR2 YYDKDF (reference sequence). The CDR3 DNA sequence: TGTGCCACCAGCAGAGATCGCCGGGGTACAGGGCTGGCTTTCTTT. Translation: CATSRDRRGTGLAFF.

This clone has a single count. The chain uses TRBV30 and TRBJ1-6; D unresolved. Trimming cost V 3 bases and J 13 bases, with 16 bases left between them. The CDR3 totals 13 residues. The germline V gene encodes CDR1 GTSNPN and CDR2 SVGIG (reference sequence). CDR3 bases: TGTGCCTGGAGAGGAGTCCCACACTTCCCCCTCCACTTT. It translates to CAWRGVPHFPLHF.

The rearrangement joins TRBV14 to TRBJ1-6, with D possibly being TRBD1 (6 bases). V was clipped by 2 bases and J by 7 bases, with 9 bases between them. CDR1 and CDR2 from the germline V gene are SGHDN and FVKESK. The CDR3 length is 14 residues. CDR3 sequence reads: CASSQMTGNSPLHF. Written as DNA, the CDR3 is TGTGCCAGCAGCCAAATGACAGGCAATTCACCCCTCCACTTT.

This chain links TRBV5-8 with TRBJ2-7; D unresolved. This CDR3 is built from 10 residues. With 4 bases removed from V and 7 bases from J, the gap between germline ends came to 6 bases. The V gene's germline CDR1 is SGHTS and CDR2 YDEGEE. The CDR3 coding sequence is TGTGCCAGCAGCCGTTTAGAGCAGTACTTC. This encodes CASSRLEQYF.

The rearrangement links TRBV5-1 to TRBJ1-6; D is unclear. V was clipped by 0 bases and J by 14 bases, with 18 bases between them. CDR3 length equals 15 residues. The V gene's germline CDR1 is SGHRS and CDR2 YFSETQ. This CDR3 is CASSLDFGGGQALHF. The CDR3 nucleotides are TGCGCCAGCAGCTTGGACTTCGGTGGTGGGCAGGCCCTCCACTTT.

This chain joins TRBV5-1 and TRBJ2-3; perhaps TRBD1 as D (6 bases). The germline V gene encodes CDR1 SGHRS and CDR2 YFSETQ. With 4 bases removed from V and 2 bases from J, the gap between germline ends came to 11 bases. The CDR3 sequence is 14 residues long. CDR3: CASSLRTATDTQYF. The DNA of the CDR3 is TGCGCCAGCAGCCTCCGGACAGCCACAGATACGCAGTATTTT.

The genes are TRBV2 and TRBJ2-3; TRBD1 aligns across 8 bases. This CDR3 is 19 amino acids long. With 5 bases clipped from V and 8 bases from J, the junction kept 24 bases outside the gene matches. The V gene's germline CDR1 is SNHLY and CDR2 FYNNEI. CDR3 residues: CASSSTRGQVTTRPGTQYF. CDR3 coding DNA: TGTGCCAGCAGTTCAACACGGGGACAGGTGACAACCCGTCCCGGTACGCAGTATTTT.